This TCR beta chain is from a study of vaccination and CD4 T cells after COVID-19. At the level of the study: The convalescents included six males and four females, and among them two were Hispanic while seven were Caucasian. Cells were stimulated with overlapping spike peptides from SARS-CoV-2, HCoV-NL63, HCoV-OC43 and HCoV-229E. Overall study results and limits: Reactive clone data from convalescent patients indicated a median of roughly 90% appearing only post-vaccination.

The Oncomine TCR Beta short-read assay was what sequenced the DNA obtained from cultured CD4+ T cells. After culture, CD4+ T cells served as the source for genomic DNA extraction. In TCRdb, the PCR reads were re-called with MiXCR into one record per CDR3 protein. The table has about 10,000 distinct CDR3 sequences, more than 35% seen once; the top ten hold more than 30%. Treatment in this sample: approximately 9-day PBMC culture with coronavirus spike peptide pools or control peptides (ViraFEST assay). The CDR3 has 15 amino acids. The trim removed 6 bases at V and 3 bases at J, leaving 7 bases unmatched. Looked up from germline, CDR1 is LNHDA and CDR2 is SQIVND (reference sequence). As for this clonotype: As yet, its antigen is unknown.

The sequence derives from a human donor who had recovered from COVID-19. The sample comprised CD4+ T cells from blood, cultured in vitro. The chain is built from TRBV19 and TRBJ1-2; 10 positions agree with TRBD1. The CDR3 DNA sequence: TGTGCCAGTAGAAGACAGGGGGCGCGGGACTATGGCTACACCTTC. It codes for CASRRQGARDYGYTF.